This T cell receptor beta chain was found in a study of blood T cell repertoires in COVID-19. Whole-study context: COVID-19 samples from acute and convalescent phases originated in the United States, Italy and Spain. T cells, B-cell-depleted T cells, or PBMCs provided the cDNA or gDNA that served as material.

Under the authors' procedure: From reference gene primer amplification, estimates of nucleated cell counts were derived. Repertoires were generated with immunoSEQ multiplex PCR, while TCRdb's copy carries only in-frame clones and drops some. V and J calls and clone size come straight from that table; D and trimming were deduced from the DNA. This table has roughly 500,000 clones, nearly 90% appearing once. The sequenced sample was peripheral blood. This clonotype was sampled from a man between 18 and 29 years old with COVID-19, enrolled during active disease.

In DNA form, the CDR3 reads TGTGCCAGCAGGGGACAGGCTAACGAGCAGTACTTC. Translating gives CASRGQANEQYF. The rearrangement links TRBV27 to TRBJ2-7; TRBD1 aligns across 8 bases. CDR1 and CDR2 (germline): MNHEY, SMNVEV (reference sequence). After removal of 6 bases from V and 5 bases from J, the junction contained 3 bases not matched to a gene. The CDR3 contains 12 residues.